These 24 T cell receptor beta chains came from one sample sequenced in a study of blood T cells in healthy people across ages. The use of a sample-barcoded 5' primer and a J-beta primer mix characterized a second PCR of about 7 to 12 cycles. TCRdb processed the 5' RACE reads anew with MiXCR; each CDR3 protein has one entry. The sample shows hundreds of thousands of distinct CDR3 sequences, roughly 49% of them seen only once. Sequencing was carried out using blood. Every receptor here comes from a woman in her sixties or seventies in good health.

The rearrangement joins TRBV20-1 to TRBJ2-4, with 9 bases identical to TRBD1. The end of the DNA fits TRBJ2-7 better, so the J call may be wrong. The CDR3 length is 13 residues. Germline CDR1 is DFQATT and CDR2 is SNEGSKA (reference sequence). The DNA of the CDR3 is TGCAGTGCCCGGGACAGGGTATCATCCGAGCAGTACTTC. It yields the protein CSARDRVSSEQYF.

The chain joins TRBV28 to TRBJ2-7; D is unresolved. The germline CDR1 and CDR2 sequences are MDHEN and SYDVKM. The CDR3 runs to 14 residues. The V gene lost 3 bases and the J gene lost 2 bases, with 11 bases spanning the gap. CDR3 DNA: TGTGCCAGCAGTTTGGGCAGTTGGACCTACGAGCAGTACTTC. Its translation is CASSLGSWTYEQYF.

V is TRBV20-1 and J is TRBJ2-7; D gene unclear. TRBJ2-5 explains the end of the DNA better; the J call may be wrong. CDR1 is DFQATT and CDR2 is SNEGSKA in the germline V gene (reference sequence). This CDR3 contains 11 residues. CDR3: CSAEEQETQYF. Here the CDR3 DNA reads TGCAGTGCGGAAGAACAAGAGACCCAGTACTTC.

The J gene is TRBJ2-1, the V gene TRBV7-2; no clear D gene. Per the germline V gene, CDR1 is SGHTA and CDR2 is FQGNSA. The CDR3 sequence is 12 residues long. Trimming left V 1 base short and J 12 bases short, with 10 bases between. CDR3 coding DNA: TGTGCCAGCAGCTTAGGCTGGGATGTGCAGTTCTTC. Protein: CASSLGWDVQFF.

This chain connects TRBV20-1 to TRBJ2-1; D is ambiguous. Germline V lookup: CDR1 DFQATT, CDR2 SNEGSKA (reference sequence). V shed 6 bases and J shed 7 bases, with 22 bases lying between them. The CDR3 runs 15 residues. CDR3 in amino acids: CSANQRSVKSNEQFF. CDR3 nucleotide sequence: TGCAGTGCAAATCAACGGTCAGTCAAGTCTAATGAGCAGTTCTTC.

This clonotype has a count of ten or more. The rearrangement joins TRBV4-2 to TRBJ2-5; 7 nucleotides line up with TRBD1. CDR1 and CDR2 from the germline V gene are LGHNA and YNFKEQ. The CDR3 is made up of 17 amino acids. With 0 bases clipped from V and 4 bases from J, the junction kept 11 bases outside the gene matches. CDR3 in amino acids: CASSQDGRVTGPETQYF. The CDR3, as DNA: TGTGCCAGCAGCCAAGATGGTAGGGTGACAGGGCCAGAGACCCAGTACTTC.

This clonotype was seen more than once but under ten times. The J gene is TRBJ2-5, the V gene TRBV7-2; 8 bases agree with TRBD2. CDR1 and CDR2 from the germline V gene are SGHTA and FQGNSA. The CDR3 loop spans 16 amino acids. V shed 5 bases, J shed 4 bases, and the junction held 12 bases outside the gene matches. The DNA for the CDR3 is TGTGCCAGCAGCCTGATGAGGACGGGGGGGGGAGAGACCCAGTACTTC. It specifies CASSLMRTGGGETQYF.

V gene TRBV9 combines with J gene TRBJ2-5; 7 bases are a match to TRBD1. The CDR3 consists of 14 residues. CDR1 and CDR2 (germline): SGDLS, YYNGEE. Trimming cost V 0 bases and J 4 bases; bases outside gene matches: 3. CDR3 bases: TGTGCCAGCAGCGTAGGACAGGGCCTAGAGACCCAGTACTTC. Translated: CASSVGQGLETQYF.

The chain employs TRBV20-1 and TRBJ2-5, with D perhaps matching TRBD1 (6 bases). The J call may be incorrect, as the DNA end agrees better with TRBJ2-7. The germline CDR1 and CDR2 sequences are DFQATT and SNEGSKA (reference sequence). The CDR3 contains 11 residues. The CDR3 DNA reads TGCAGTGCTAATCCAGGGGCCGAGCAGTACTTC. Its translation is CSANPGAEQYF.

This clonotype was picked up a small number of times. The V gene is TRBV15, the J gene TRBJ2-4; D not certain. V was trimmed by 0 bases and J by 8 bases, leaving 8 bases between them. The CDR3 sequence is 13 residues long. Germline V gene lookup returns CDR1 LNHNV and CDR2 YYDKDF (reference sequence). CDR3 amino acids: CATSREGHDIQYF. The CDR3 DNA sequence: TGTGCCACCAGCAGAGAAGGTCATGACATTCAGTACTTC.

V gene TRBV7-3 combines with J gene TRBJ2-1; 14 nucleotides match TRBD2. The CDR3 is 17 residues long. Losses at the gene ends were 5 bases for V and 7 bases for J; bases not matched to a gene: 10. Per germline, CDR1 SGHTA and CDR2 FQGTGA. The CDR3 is CASSNPGTSGRGNEQFF. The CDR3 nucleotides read TGTGCCAGCAGCAACCCCGGGACTAGCGGGAGAGGTAATGAGCAGTTCTTC.

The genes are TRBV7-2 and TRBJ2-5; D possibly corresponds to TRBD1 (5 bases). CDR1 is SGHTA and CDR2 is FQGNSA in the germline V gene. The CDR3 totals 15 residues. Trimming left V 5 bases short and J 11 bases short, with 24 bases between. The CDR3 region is CASSQGRPGSDEQYF. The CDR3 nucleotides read TGTGCCAGCAGCCAGGGCCGTCCAGGGTCGGATGAGCAGTACTTC.

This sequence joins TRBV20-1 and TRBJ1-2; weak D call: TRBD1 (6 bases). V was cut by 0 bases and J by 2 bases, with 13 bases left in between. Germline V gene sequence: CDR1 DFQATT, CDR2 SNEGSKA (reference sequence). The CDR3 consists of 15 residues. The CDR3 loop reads CSAREIDRSNYGYTF. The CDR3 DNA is TGCAGTGCTAGAGAAATCGACAGGTCGAACTATGGCTACACCTTC.

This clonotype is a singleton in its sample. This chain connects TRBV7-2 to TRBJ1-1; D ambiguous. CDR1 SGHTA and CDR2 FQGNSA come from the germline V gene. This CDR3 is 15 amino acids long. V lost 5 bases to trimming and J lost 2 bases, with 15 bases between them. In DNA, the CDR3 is TGTGCCAGCAGCGGCCAAGCGCTCGGTAACACTGAAGCTTTCTTT. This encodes CASSGQALGNTEAFF.

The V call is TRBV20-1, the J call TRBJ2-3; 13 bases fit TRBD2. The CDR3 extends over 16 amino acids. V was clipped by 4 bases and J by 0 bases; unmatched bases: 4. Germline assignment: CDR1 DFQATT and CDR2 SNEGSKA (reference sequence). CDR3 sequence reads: CSANGGLAGSTDTQYF. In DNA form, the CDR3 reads TGCAGTGCTAACGGGGGACTAGCGGGAAGCACAGATACGCAGTATTTT.

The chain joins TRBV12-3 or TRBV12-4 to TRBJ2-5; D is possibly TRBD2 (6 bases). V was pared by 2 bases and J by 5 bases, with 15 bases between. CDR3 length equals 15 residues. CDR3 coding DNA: TGTGCCAGCAGTTTAAGGGACCACGGAGGGGAGACCCAGTACTTC. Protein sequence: CASSLRDHGGETQYF.

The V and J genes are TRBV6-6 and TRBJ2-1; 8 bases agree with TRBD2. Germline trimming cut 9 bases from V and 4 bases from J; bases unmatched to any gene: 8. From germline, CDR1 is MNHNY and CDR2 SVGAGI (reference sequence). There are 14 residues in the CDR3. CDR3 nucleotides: TGTGCCAGTACCACGGGAGGGCCGTACAATGAGCAGTTCTTC. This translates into CASTTGGPYNEQFF.

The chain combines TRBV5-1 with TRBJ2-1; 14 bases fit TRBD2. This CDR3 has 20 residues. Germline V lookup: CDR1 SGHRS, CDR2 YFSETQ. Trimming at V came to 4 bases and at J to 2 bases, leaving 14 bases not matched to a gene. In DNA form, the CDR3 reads TGCGCCAGCAGCCCTGGAGGTGGGACTAGCGGGGGTAGCACCTACAATGAGCAGTTCTTC. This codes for CASSPGGGTSGGSTYNEQFF.

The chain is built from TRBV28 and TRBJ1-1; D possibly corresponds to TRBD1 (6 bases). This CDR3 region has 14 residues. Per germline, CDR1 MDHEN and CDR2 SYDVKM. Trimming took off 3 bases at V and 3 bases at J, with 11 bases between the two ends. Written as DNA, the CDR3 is TGTGCCAGCAGTTTCGGGGACACATACACTGAAGCTTTCTTT. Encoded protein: CASSFGDTYTEAFF.

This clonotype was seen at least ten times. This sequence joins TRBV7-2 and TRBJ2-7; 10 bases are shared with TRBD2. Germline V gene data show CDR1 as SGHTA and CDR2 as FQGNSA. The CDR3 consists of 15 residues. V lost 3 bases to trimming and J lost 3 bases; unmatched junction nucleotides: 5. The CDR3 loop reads CASSFRAGGIYEQYF. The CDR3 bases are TGTGCCAGCAGCTTTCGAGCGGGAGGGATCTACGAGCAGTACTTC.

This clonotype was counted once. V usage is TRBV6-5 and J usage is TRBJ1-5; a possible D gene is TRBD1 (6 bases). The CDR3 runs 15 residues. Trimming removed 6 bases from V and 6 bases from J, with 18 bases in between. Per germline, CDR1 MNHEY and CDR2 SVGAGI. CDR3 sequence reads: CASRPTGSPTQPQHF. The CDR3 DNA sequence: TGTGCCAGCAGGCCCACAGGGTCTCCCACTCAGCCCCAGCATTTT.

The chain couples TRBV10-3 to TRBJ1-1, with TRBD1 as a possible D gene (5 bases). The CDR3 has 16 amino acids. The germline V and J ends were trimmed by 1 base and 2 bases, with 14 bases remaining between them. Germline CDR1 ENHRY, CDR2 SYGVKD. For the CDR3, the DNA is TGTGCCATCAGTGAGTGGGGGGGACGGTCAAACACTGAAGCTTTCTTT. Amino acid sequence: CAISEWGGRSNTEAFF.

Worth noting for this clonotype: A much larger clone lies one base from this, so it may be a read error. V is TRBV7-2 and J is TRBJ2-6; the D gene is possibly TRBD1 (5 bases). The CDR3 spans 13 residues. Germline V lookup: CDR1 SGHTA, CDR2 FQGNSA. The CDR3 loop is CVSSLDPSGSLTF. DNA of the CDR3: TGTGTCAGCAGCTTGGACCCCTCAGGGTCCCTGACTTTC.

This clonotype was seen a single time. The CDR3 DNA is TGTGCCAGCAGTTTTGGGACAGCCAGCAATGAGCAGTTCTTC. Translating it yields CASSFGTASNEQFF. This chain joins TRBV27 and TRBJ2-1, with 7 bases aligning to TRBD1. Germline-derived CDR1 and CDR2 are MNHEY and SMNVEV (reference sequence). This CDR3 contains 14 residues. The V segment lost 3 bases and the J segment 6 bases; nucleotides outside the gene matches: 5.